This is a list of T cell receptor beta chains from one sample in a study of blood T cell repertoires in COVID-19. Only in-frame clones appear in the TCRdb table, and some are missing; sequencing was by immunoSEQ multiplex PCR. The sample records 250,000 to 300,000 clones, roughly nine tenths being singletons. Sequencing was performed on PBMCs or T cells enriched from blood (not recorded which). These receptors were taken from a woman aged 40 to 55 who had recovered from COVID-19. Both conserved end residues are part of each CDR3. D genes are given only for firm matches. Not all rows give a size; the values are once, few, many and, for expanded clones, a class.

V gene: TRBV18
clone size: .
J gene: TRBJ1-5
D gene: .
CDR3 protein: CASSPEGVQPQHF
CDR3 DNA: TGTGCCAGCTCACCCGAAGGAGTTCAGCCCCAGCATTTT

V gene: TRBV18
clone size: .
J gene: TRBJ1-1
D gene: .
CDR3 protein: CASSENREPEAFF
CDR3 DNA: TGTGCCAGCTCAGAAAACAGGGAGCCTGAAGCTTTCTTT

V gene: TRBV2
clone size: .
J gene: TRBJ2-5
D gene: .
CDR3 protein: CASRVGLETQYF
CDR3 DNA: TGTGCCAGCAGGGTGGGGCTTGAGACCCAGTACTTC

V gene: TRBV3-1/TRBV3-2
clone size: .
J gene: TRBJ2-7
D gene: .
CDR3 protein: CASSQATGSSYEQYF
CDR3 DNA: TGTGCCAGCAGCCAAGCCACAGGGAGCTCCTACGAGCAGTACTTC

V gene: TRBV6-1
clone size: .
J gene: TRBJ1-2
D gene: .
CDR3 protein: CASSDGGGGSYGYTF
CDR3 DNA: TGTGCCAGCAGTGACGGTGGTGGCGGGAGCTATGGCTACACCTTC

V gene: TRBV9
clone size: .
J gene: TRBJ2-1
D gene: TRBD1
CDR3 protein: CASSRDSSYNEQFF
CDR3 DNA: TGTGCCAGCAGCCGGGACAGCTCCTACAATGAGCAGTTCTTC

V gene: TRBV2
clone size: .
J gene: TRBJ1-2
D gene: .
CDR3 protein: CASREGAAYGYTF
CDR3 DNA: TGTGCCAGCAGGGAAGGGGCCGCCTATGGCTACACCTTC

V gene: TRBV9
clone size: .
J gene: TRBJ1-3
D gene: .
CDR3 protein: CASSATQFTSGNTIYF
CDR3 DNA: TGTGCCAGCAGCGCGACTCAGTTCACGAGTGGAAACACCATATATTTT

V gene: TRBV5-4
clone size: once
J gene: TRBJ2-2
D gene: .
CDR3 protein: CASRSGGELFF
CDR3 DNA: TGTGCCAGCAGGAGTGGCGGGGAGCTGTTTTTT

V gene: TRBV14
clone size: .
J gene: TRBJ1-2
D gene: .
CDR3 protein: CASSPGVNYGYTF
CDR3 DNA: TGTGCCAGCAGCCCCGGGGTTAACTATGGCTACACCTTC

V gene: TRBV5-1
clone size: once
J gene: TRBJ2-7
D gene: TRBD2
CDR3 protein: CASSLEPLAGAGNEQYF
CDR3 DNA: TGCGCCAGCAGCTTGGAGCCTCTAGCGGGAGCTGGCAACGAGCAGTACTTC

V gene: TRBV5-4
clone size: .
J gene: TRBJ1-4
D gene: .
CDR3 protein: CASSRGTQGDGEKLFF
CDR3 DNA: TGTGCCAGCAGCCGGGGGACTCAGGGCGATGGTGAAAAACTGTTTTTT

V gene: TRBV5-4
clone size: .
J gene: TRBJ1-1
D gene: .
CDR3 protein: CASSSPVNTEAFF
CDR3 DNA: TGTGCCAGCAGCTCACCGGTGAACACTGAAGCTTTCTTT

V gene: TRBV7-8
clone size: .
J gene: TRBJ2-1
D gene: .
CDR3 protein: CASSFFGSYNEQFF
CDR3 DNA: TGTGCCAGCAGCTTTTTCGGCTCCTACAATGAGCAGTTCTTC

V gene: TRBV6-5
clone size: .
J gene: TRBJ1-3
D gene: .
CDR3 protein: CASSFEGLSGNTIYF
CDR3 DNA: TGTGCCAGCAGTTTTGAGGGACTCTCTGGAAACACCATATATTTT

V gene: TRBV12-3/TRBV12-4
clone size: .
J gene: TRBJ1-4
D gene: .
CDR3 protein: CASSLSSNEKLFF
CDR3 DNA: TGTGCCAGCAGTTTGAGCTCTAATGAAAAACTGTTTTTT